These 5 T cell receptor beta chains share one sample of origin, sequenced in a study of siplizumab effects on memory and regulatory T cells. The table came from immunoSEQ multiplex PCR; TCRdb's copy has only in-frame clones and leaves some out. The sample carries some 110,000 clones, roughly 94% recorded once. Sequenced: non-Treg CD4+ T cells sorted from blood. Receptors originate from a human donor in good health.

This chain uses TRBV4-1 with TRBJ1-1, with D perhaps matching TRBD1 (6 bases). Germline CDR1 MGHRA, CDR2 YSYEKL. The CDR3 runs to 16 residues. Trimming removed 1 base from V and 5 bases from J, with 17 bases in between. Here the CDR3 DNA reads TGCGCCAGCAGCCAAGTCGGAACAGGGCAAATAACTGAAGCTTTCTTT. The encoded protein is CASSQVGTGQITEAFF.

The chain has TRBV7-7 and TRBJ1-3; D ambiguous. The V and J ends lost 5 bases and 3 bases respectively, with 17 bases between them. The CDR3 contains 16 residues. Germline CDR1 reads SSHAT; CDR2 reads FNYEAQ (reference sequence). The CDR3 sequence: CASSAGSGGGGNTIYF. In nucleotides, the CDR3 is TGTGCCAGCAGCGCTGGGTCGGGAGGAGGTGGAAACACCATATATTTT.

The rearrangement joins TRBV5-1 to TRBJ2-5, with 7 nucleotides matching TRBD1. Germline-derived CDR1 and CDR2 are SGHRS and YFSETQ. The trim removed 4 bases at V and 2 bases at J, leaving 5 bases unmatched. The CDR3 totals 14 residues. CDR3 amino acids: CASSRDRVQETQYF. The DNA for the CDR3 is TGCGCCAGCAGCCGCGACAGGGTGCAAGAGACCCAGTACTTC. The variable domain in full, with the rest retrieved from reference TRBV5-1 and TRBJ2-5, is KAGVTQTPRYLIKTRGQQVTLSCSPISGHRSVSWYQQTPGQGLQFLFEYFSETQRNKGNFPGRFSGRQFSNSRSEMNVSTLELGDSALYLCASSRDRVQETQYFGPGTRLLVL.

V is TRBV4-1 and J is TRBJ1-1, with 7 bases matching TRBD1. Germline V gene lookup returns CDR1 MGHRA and CDR2 YSYEKL. J was trimmed by 1 base and V by 1 base; bases with no gene match: 6. The length of the CDR3 is 16 residues. Here the CDR3 DNA reads TGCGCCAGCAGCCAAGGGTTTGGACAGGCGAACACTGAAGCTTTCTTT. Its translation is CASSQGFGQANTEAFF.

This chain uses TRBV9 with TRBJ2-7, with 8 bases that match TRBD1. V trimming: 3 bases; J trimming: 6 bases; junction bases outside the gene matches: 11. Germline CDR1 reads SGDLS; CDR2 reads YYNGEE. The CDR3 is made up of 15 amino acids. The CDR3 loop reads CASSDTGTGLSEQYF. In DNA form, the CDR3 reads TGTGCCAGCAGCGACACCGGGACAGGACTGAGCGAGCAGTACTTC.